The rows below give T cell receptor beta chains drawn from one sample of a study of PD-L1 blockade in urothelial cancer. The repertoire was sequenced with immunoSEQ multiplex PCR; TCRdb's copy has only in-frame clones and lacks some. The sample carries over 20,000 clones, 75% to 90% recorded once. This sample comprised PBMCs, obtained around atezolizumab (anti-PD-L1) treatment. All receptors derive from a man aged 55 to 70 with urothelial cancer. The CDR3 runs from the conserved cysteine through the conserved F or W. The order of the fields is CDR3 length, V gene, D gene, J gene, clone size, CDR3 protein, CDR3 DNA. The D gene is left open where the match is weak. For some rows the clone size is stated as once, few or many, or as a class when expanded; others skip it.

len: 11
v_gene: TRBV30
d_gene: NA
j_gene: TRBJ2-7
abundance: once
CDR3aa: CAWRDSYEQYF
CDR3nt: TGTGCCTGGAGGGACTCATACGAGCAGTACTTC

len: 17
v_gene: TRBV5-6
d_gene: TRBD1
j_gene: TRBJ2-4
abundance: NA
CDR3aa: CASSSMTGRLAKNIQYF
CDR3nt: TGTGCCAGCAGCTCGATGACAGGGAGACTAGCCAAAAACATTCAGTACTTC

len: 16
v_gene: TRBV5-5
d_gene: TRBD1
j_gene: TRBJ1-2
abundance: few
CDR3aa: CASSLDPAGGNYGYTF
CDR3nt: TGTGCCAGCAGCCTGGATCCGGCAGGGGGGAACTATGGCTACACCTTC

len: 12
v_gene: TRBV7-8
d_gene: NA
j_gene: TRBJ2-7
abundance: NA
CDR3aa: CASSFGVGEQYF
CDR3nt: TGTGCCAGCAGCTTCGGGGTAGGCGAGCAGTACTTC

len: 15
v_gene: TRBV7-6
d_gene: NA
j_gene: TRBJ1-5
abundance: NA
CDR3aa: CASSPGSRRDQPQHF
CDR3nt: TGTGCCAGCAGCCCCGGGAGTAGGAGGGATCAGCCCCAGCATTTT

len: 16
v_gene: TRBV5-1
d_gene: NA
j_gene: TRBJ2-3
abundance: NA
CDR3aa: CASSTPEGGSTDTQYF
CDR3nt: TGCGCCAGCAGTACCCCGGAGGGCGGCAGCACAGATACGCAGTATTTT

len: 16
v_gene: TRBV5-1
d_gene: NA
j_gene: TRBJ1-2
abundance: NA
CDR3aa: CASSLAETASNYGYTF
CDR3nt: TGCGCCAGCAGCTTGGCCGAAACAGCCTCTAACTATGGCTACACCTTC

len: 13
v_gene: TRBV5-4
d_gene: NA
j_gene: TRBJ1-1
abundance: NA
CDR3aa: CASSLFRGTEAFF
CDR3nt: TGTGCCAGCAGCTTGTTTAGGGGTACTGAAGCTTTCTTT

len: 16
v_gene: TRBV28
d_gene: NA
j_gene: TRBJ1-3
abundance: NA
CDR3aa: CASSFRQGGTGNTIYF
CDR3nt: TGTGCCAGCAGTTTCCGGCAGGGAGGAACTGGAAACACCATATATTTT

len: 14
v_gene: TRBV10-3
d_gene: TRBD2
j_gene: TRBJ2-3
abundance: few
CDR3aa: CAISPGGGTDTQYF
CDR3nt: TGTGCCATCAGTCCGGGAGGGGGCACAGATACGCAGTATTTT